This T cell receptor beta chain was recorded in a study of CD8 T cells in Susac syndrome (dated by TCRdb to between 2018 and 2021). Regarding the research as a whole: Among the Susac syndrome patients who were sequenced, clinically active disease was present in six and clinical remission was observed in roughly eight. At blood withdrawal, Susac syndrome patients were therapy-naive, treated with corticosteroids (with IVIg additionally given to some), or treated with IVIg alone. Whether CD8+ T cell activation and differentiation in Susac syndrome was antigen driven was tested using repertoire sequencing. Clonality of the CD8+ T cell repertoire was compared between eleven to twelve healthy donors, approximately 14 Susac syndrome patients and some 15 multiple sclerosis patients. Overall study outcomes, separate from this receptor: Clonal expansion was observed in Susac syndrome CD8+ repertoires, with the highest expansion in CD8+ TEMRA cells and greater expansion in clinically active than in remitting patients. Sixteen and five Susac-specific public clones were found in the total CD8+ and CD8+ TEMRA repertoires, respectively. The number of individuals in the TCR sequencing and HLA analysis was acknowledged as relatively small.

This clonotype was detected only once. Its antigen is unknown. Nothing much larger sits one base from this clone, and base qualities are not available. A read on its own is weak evidence. Peripheral blood CD8+ and CD4+ T cells from healthy donors, Susac syndrome patients and multiple sclerosis patients were profiled by high-throughput TCR beta sequencing. Recently defined diagnostic criteria for definite or probable disease were met by the Susac syndrome patients. CD8+ TEMRA cells were enriched by FACS, while bulk CD8+ and CD4+ T cells were purified by magnetic negative isolation. Blood was drawn into EDTA tubes, processed within 24 hours, and PBMCs were isolated by density gradient centrifugation. PBMCs intended for TCR sequencing were cryopreserved in liquid nitrogen and thawed later in a water bath at 37 degrees C. Purity of sorted or isolated CD4+, CD8+ and CD8+ TEMRA cells was at least 90%. CDR1 and CDR2 are drawn from the germline V gene (reference sequence): DFQATT, SNEGSKA. V and J are truncated by 0 bases and 4 bases respectively, leaving an intervening sequence of 5 bases. The CDR3 runs 12 amino acids, cysteine and phenylalanine included. Only CDR3 DNA remains: 36 bases, in frame from the first base.

RNA was extracted with the RNeasy kit and about 0.5 to 1 ug was reverse transcribed using random hexamers. The immunoSEQ multiplex PCR assay, covering 54 Vbeta and 13 Jbeta segments, was used to amplify TCR beta CDR3 regions. PCR amplification bias was corrected by using a synthetic template baseline for primer optimization and computational correction. The published analysis was carried out like this. Reads were annotated to V, D and J genes per IMGT and analyzed with immunoSEQ Analyzer, keeping only productive sequences. To calculate clonality, Shannon entropy was normalized by log2 of the number of productive unique sequences and then subtracted from one. Public and private clones were assessed among the 100 most prevalent clones of each patient and control. A clone was defined as Susac-specific if it was absent from the healthy and MS cohorts, from more than 850 published viral clones and from other ImmuneACCESS disease sequences. The raw public reads went through TCRdb reprocessing: fastp at Q25, MiXCR clone calling, in-frame beta chains kept. Rows are combined by CDR3 protein, so each entry shows the most common genes and DNA. What appears here as the V and J calls and clone size reflects TCRdb's work, not the paper's. The sample yields around 80,000 distinct CDR3 sequences; approximately 94% were counted once. Jointly, the top ten make up less than 0.55% of the sample.

Sequenced material: CD8+ T cells from PBMCs. The rearranged segments are TRBV20-1 and TRBJ2-3, with the D gene not clear enough to name. The clonotype originates from a human donor with Susac syndrome. The CDR3 region has the sequence CSARDPPDTQYF. The sequenced DNA is TGCAGTGCTAGAGACCCTCCAGATACGCAGTATTTT.